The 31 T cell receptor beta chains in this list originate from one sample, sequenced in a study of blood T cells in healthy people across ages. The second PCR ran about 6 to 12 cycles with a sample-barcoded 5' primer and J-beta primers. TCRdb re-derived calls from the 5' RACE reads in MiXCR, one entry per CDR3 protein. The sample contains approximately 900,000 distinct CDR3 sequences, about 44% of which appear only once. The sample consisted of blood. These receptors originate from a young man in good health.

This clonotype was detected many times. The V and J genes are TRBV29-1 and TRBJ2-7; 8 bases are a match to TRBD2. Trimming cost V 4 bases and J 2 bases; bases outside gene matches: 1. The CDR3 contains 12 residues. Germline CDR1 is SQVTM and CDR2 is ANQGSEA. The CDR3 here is CSVVGGAYEQYF. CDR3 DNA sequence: TGCAGCGTTGTCGGGGGGGCCTACGAGCAGTACTTC.

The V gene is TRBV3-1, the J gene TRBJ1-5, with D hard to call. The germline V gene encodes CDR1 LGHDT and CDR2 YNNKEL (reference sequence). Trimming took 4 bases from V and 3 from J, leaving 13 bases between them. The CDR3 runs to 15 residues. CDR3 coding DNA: TGTGCCAGCAGCCCGGCAGGAGGGCTCAATCAGCCCCAGCATTTT. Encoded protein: CASSPAGGLNQPQHF.

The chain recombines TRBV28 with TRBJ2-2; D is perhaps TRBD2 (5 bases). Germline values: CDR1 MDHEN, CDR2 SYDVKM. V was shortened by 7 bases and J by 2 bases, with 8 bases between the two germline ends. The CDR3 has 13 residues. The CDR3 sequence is CASIEGNTGELFF. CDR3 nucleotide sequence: TGTGCCAGCATCGAGGGAAACACCGGGGAGCTGTTTTTT.

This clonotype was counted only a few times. This chain's CDR3 is CASSRQGMRYEQYF. The CDR3 nucleotides read TGTGCCAGCAGTAGACAGGGGATGAGGTACGAGCAGTACTTC. The rearrangement links TRBV27 to TRBJ2-7, with TRBD1 matching 8 bases. This CDR3 region has 14 residues. J lost 4 bases, V lost 5 bases, and 7 bases had no gene match. In germline, CDR1 is MNHEY, CDR2 SMNVEV (reference sequence).

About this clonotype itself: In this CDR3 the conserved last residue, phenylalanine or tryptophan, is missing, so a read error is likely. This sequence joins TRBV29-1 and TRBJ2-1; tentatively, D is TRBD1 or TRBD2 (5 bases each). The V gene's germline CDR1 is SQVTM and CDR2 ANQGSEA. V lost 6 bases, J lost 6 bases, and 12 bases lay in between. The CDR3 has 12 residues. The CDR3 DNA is TGCAGCGTCGGGACGGTATCCAATGAGCAGTTCTTA. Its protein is CSVGTVSNEQFL.

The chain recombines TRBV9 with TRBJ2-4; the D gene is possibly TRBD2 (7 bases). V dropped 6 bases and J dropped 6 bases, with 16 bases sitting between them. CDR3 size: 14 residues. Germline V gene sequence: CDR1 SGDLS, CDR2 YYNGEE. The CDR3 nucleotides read TGTGCCAGCAATGGGGGGGGCTTGGGAAACATTCAGTACTTC. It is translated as CASNGGGLGNIQYF. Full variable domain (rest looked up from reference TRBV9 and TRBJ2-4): DSGVTQTPKHLITATGQRVTLRCSPRSGDLSVYWYQQSLDQGLQFLIQYYNGEERAKGNILERFSAQQFPDLHSELNLSSLELGDSALYFCASNGGGLGNIQYFGAGTRLSVL.

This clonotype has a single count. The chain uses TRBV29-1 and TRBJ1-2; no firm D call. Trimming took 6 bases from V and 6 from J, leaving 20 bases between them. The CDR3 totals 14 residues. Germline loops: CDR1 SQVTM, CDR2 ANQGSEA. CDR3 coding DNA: TGCAGCGTCGACCTCGACAAGGTATTAGATGGCTACACCTTC. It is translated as CSVDLDKVLDGYTF.

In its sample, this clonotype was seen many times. DNA of the CDR3: TGCGCCAGCAGCTTGGGACTGATCTCTGGAAACACCATATATTTT. It translates to CASSLGLISGNTIYF. This sequence joins TRBV5-1 and TRBJ1-3; D not resolved. Germline V gives CDR1 SGHRS, CDR2 YFSETQ. V was pared by 0 bases and J by 0 bases, with 7 bases between. The CDR3 has 15 amino acids. The full variable domain, its missing parts supplied by reference TRBV5-1 and TRBJ1-3, is KAGVTQTPRYLIKTRGQQVTLSCSPISGHRSVSWYQQTPGQGLQFLFEYFSETQRNKGNFPGRFSGRQFSNSRSEMNVSTLELGDSALYLCASSLGLISGNTIYFGEGSWLTVV.

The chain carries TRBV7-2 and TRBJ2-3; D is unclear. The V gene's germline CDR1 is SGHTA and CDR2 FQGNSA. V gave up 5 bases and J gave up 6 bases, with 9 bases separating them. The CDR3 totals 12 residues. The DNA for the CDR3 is TGTGCCAGCAGCAGAAATAGGGATACGCAGTATTTT. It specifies CASSRNRDTQYF.

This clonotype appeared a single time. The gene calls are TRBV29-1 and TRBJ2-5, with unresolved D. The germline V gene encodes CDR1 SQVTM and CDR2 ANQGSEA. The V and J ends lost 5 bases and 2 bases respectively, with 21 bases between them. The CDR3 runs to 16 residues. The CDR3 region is CSVKGIPVQIQETQYF. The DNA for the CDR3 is TGCAGCGTTAAAGGGATTCCGGTACAGATACAAGAGACCCAGTACTTC.

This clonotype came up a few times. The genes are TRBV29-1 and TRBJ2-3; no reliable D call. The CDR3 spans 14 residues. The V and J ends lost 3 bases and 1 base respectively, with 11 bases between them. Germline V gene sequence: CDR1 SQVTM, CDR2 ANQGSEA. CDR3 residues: CSVDNMAGTDTQYF. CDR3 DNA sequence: TGCAGCGTTGATAATATGGCAGGCACAGATACGCAGTATTTT.

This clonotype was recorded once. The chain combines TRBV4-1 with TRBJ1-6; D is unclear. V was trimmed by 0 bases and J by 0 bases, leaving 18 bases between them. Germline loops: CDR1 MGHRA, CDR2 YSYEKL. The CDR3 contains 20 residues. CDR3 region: CASSQDEVLAGFSYNSPLHF. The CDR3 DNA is TGCGCCAGCAGCCAAGATGAGGTCTTGGCAGGCTTCTCCTATAATTCACCCCTCCACTTT.

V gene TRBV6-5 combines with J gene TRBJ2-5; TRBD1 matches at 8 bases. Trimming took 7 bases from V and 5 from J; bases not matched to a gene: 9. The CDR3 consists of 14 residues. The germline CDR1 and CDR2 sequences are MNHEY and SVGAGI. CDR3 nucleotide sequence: TGTGCCAGCAAGGCCGCAGGGGGCGTCGAGACCCAGTACTTC. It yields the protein CASKAAGGVETQYF.

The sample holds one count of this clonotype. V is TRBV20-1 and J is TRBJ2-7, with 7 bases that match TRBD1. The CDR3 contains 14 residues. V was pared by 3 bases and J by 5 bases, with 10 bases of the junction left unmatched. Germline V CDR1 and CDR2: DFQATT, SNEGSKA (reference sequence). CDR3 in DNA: TGCAGTGCTAGCGTAAGGGGGCGAACGAACGAGCAGTACTTC. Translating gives CSASVRGRTNEQYF.

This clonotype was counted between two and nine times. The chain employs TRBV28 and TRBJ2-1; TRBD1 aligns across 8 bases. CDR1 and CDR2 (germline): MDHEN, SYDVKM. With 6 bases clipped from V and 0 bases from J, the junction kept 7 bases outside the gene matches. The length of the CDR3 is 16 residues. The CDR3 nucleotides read TGTGCCAGCAGCCCTACAGGGGGGTCCTCCTACAATGAGCAGTTCTTC. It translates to CASSPTGGSSYNEQFF.

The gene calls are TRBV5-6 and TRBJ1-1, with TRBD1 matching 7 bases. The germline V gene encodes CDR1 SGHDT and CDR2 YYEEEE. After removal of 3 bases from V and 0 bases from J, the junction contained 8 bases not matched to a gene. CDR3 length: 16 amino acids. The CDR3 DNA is TGTGCCAGCAGCTGGACAGGCTGTTCCATGAACACTGAAGCTTTCTTT. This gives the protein CASSWTGCSMNTEAFF.

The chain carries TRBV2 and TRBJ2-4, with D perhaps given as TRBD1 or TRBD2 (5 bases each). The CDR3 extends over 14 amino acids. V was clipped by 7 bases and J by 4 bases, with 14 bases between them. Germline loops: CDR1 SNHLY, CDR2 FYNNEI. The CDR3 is CASIIGTEKNIQYF. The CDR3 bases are TGTGCCAGCATTATCGGGACGGAGAAAAACATTCAGTACTTC.

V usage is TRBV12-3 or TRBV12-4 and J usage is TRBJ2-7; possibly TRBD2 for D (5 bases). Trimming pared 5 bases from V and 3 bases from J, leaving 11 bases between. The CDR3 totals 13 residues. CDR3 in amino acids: CASSVGEDYEQYF. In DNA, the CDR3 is TGTGCCAGCAGTGTCGGGGAAGACTACGAGCAGTACTTC.

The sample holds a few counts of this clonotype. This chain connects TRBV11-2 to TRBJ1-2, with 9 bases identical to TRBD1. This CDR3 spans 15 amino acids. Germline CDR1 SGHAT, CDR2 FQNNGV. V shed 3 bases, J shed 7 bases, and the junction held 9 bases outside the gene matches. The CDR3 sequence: CASSFGTGTGSGYTF. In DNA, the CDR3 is TGTGCCAGCAGCTTCGGGACAGGGACGGGGAGTGGCTACACCTTC.

The CDR3 spells CASSQVALLAAQETQYF. The CDR3 DNA sequence: TGTGCCAGCAGCCAAGTCGCCTTGTTAGCGGCTCAAGAGACCCAGTACTTC. J is TRBJ2-5 and V is TRBV3-1; TRBD2 is a possible D gene (6 bases). CDR1 LGHDT and CDR2 YNNKEL come from the germline V gene (reference sequence). Trimming removed 1 base from V and 2 bases from J, with 17 bases in between. The CDR3 covers 17 residues.

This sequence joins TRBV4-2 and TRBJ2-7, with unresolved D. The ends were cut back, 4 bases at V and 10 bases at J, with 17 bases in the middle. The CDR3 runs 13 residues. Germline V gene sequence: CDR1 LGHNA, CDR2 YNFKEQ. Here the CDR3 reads CASSPSLTDFQYF. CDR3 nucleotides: TGTGCCAGCAGCCCCTCTCTGACTGACTTTCAGTACTTC.

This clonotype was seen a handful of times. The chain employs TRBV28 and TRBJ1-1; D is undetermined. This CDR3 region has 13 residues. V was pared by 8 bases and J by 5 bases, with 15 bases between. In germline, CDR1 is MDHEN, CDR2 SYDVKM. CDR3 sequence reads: CASGGGSRTEAFF. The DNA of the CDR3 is TGTGCCAGCGGCGGAGGGTCCAGAACTGAAGCTTTCTTT.

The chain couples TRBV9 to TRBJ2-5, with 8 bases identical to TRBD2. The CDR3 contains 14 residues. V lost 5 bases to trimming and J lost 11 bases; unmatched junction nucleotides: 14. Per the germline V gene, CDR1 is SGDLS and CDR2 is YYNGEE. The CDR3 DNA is TGTGCCAGCAGTTCACAGCGGGGGAACAATGAGCAGTACTTC. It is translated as CASSSQRGNNEQYF.

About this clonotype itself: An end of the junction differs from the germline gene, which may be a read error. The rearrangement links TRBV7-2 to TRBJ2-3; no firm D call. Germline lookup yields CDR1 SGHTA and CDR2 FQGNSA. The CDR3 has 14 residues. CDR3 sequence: CASSLGSGSDTRYF. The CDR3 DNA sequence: TGTGCCAGCAGCTTAGGTTCAGGTTCAGATACGCGGTATTTT.

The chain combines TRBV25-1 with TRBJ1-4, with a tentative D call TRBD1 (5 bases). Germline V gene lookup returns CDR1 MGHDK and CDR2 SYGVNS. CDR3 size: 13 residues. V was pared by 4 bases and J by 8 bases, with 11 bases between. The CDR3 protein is CASSGRGFEKLFF. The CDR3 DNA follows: TGTGCCAGCAGTGGGAGGGGCTTCGAAAAACTGTTTTTT.

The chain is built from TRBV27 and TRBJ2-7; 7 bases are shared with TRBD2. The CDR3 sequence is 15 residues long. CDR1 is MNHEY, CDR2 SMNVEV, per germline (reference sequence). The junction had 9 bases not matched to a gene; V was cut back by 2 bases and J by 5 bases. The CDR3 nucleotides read TGTGCCAGCAGTTTAGCAGCGGGGATTCCCCACGAGCAGTACTTC. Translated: CASSLAAGIPHEQYF.

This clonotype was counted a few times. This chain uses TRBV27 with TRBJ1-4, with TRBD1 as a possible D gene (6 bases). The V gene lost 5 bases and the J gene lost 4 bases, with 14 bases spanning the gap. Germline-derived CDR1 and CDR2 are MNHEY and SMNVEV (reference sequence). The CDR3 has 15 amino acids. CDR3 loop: CASSPRGGSNEKLFF. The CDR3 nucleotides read TGTGCCAGCAGTCCTCGAGGGGGGAGTAATGAAAAACTGTTTTTT.

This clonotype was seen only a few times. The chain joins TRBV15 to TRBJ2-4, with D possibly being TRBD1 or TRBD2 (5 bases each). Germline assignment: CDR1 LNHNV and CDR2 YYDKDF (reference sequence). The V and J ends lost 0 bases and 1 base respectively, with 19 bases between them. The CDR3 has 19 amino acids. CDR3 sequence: CATSRDLGTEASAKNIQYF. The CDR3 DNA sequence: TGTGCCACCAGCAGAGATCTGGGGACGGAGGCCTCCGCCAAAAACATTCAGTACTTC.

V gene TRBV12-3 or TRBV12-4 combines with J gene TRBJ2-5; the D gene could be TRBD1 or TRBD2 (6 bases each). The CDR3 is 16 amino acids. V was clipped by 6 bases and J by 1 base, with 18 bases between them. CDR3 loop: CASSPLGGRPQETQYF. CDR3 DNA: TGTGCCAGCAGCCCGTTGGGGGGCCGACCCCAAGAGACCCAGTACTTC.

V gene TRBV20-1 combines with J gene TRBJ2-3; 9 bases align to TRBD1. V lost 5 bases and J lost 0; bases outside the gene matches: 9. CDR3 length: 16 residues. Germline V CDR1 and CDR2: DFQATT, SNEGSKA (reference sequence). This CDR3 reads CSALLAGTGSTDTQYF. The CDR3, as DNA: TGCAGTGCTCTTCTAGCCGGGACAGGGAGCACAGATACGCAGTATTTT.

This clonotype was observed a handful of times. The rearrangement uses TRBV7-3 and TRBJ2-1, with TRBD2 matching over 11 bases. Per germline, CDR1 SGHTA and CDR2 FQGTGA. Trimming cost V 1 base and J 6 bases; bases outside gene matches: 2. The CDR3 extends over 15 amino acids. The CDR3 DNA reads TGTGCCAGCAGCTTAATAGCGGGGGGGGGCAATGAGCAGTTCTTC. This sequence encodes CASSLIAGGGNEQFF.